This T cell receptor beta chain was sequenced for a study of T-cell reconstitution after alpha-beta-depleted transplantation in children (dated by TCRdb to 2016 to 2017). In the study overall: Using TCR repertoire profiling, the study followed T-cell immune reconstitution in a quantitative way in children after TCRalphabeta/CD19-depleted allogeneic hematopoietic cell transplantation. Results the study describes overall, beyond this receptor: Over the following months the frequencies of hyperexpanded clones went down, and after one year T-cell counts and TCRbeta diversity were mostly credited to newly produced T cells. About two months after transplant, the apparently early recovery of alphabetaT-cell counts reportedly depended on just several hundred clones that had expanded rapidly and came from non-depleted graft cells. The high TCRbeta diversity at day 60 in some patients was ascribed to recipient T cells and intrathymic progenitors that had survived conditioning.

The treatment or condition label corresponds to: allogeneic hematopoietic cell transplantation with graft depleted of TCRalphabeta T cells and CD19 B cells. The children who served as transplant recipients had been given grafts of TCRalphabeta/CD19-depleted allogeneic hematopoietic cells. The receptor library was made with PCR. The listed sequencing device is Illumina HiSeq 2500. Molecular barcoding was employed in the preparation of TCR libraries, with unique molecular identifiers being used to normalize TCRbeta repertoire quantification. TCRdb took the public reads, trimmed them with fastp at Q25, ran MiXCR for clone calling and kept in-frame beta chains. Merged by CDR3 protein, the rows form single entries marked with the most common genes and DNA. The sample table holds some 180,000 distinct CDR3 sequences, of which about 7% were seen once. The ten largest account for approximately 6% of the sample.

This clonotype appeared many times. Its antigen is unknown. Base qualities are not provided; no much larger clone lies one nucleotide away. From the cysteine up to the phenylalanine, the CDR3 has a length of 13 residues. Solely the CDR3 DNA is kept, with 39 bases framed from the first base. CDR1 and CDR2, per the germline V gene (reference sequence), are MNHEY and SMNVEV. The junction shows trimming of 0 bases on V and 9 bases on J, plus 9 bases between the germline ends. Sequences were derived from PBMCs, sampled before TCRalphabeta/CD19-depleted stem cell transplant. The receptor comes from a boy between 2 and 10 years old with acute lymphoblastic leukemia, due to receive a stem cell transplant. The sequence joins TRBV27 to TRBJ2-1; confidence is insufficient to name the D gene. The CDR3 in this case is CASSLSISSEQFF. Here is the DNA: TGTGCCAGCAGTTTATCGATAAGCAGTGAGCAGTTCTTC.